This TCR beta chain was recorded in a study of blood T cell repertoires in COVID-19. Study-level background: Acute and convalescent COVID-19 samples came from the United States, Italy and Spain. PBMCs, B-cell-depleted T cells, or T cells provided the cDNA or gDNA that made up the material.

V was pared by 3 bases and J by 4 bases, with 7 bases between. Germline-derived CDR1 and CDR2 are MGHDK and SYGVNS. This CDR3 has 13 amino acids. Per the study methods: The authors estimated nucleated cell counts from reference gene primer amplification. Profiling relied on immunoSEQ multiplex PCR, and the TCRdb table lists in-frame clones only, not all of them. V, J and clone size are those of that table, while D and trimming were read from the DNA. In the table there are approximately 200,000 clones, approximately 87% of which are singletons. The chain uses TRBV25-1 and TRBJ2-4; TRBD1 is a possible D gene (5 bases). The receptor comes from a man aged 55 to 70 who had recovered from COVID-19. The sample comprised peripheral blood. CDR3 DNA: TGTGCCAGCAGTGAGACAGTAAAAAACATTCAGTACTTC. Its translation: CASSETVKNIQYF.